This entry describes one T cell receptor (beta chain). Its antigen is unknown. Negative isolation was used for CD8+ and CD4+ T cells, and FACS enrichment was applied to TEMRA cells. The authors reverse transcribed roughly 0.5 to 1 ug RNA with random hexamers. It was immunoSEQ multiplex PCR that amplified TCR beta CDR3 across 54 Vbeta and 13 Jbeta. TCRdb used MiXCR to reprocess the immunoSEQ multiplex PCR reads, holding one entry per CDR3 protein. The table includes about 210,000 distinct CDR3 sequences, roughly 96% detected once. Trimming removed 3 bases at V and 4 bases at J, with 15 bases between. Germline CDR1 is MGHRA and CDR2 is YSYEKL. The CDR3 is made up of 15 amino acids. The data are from a study of CD8 T cells in Susac syndrome. Findings and limits, study-wide: The study conceded that its TCR sequencing and HLA analysis involved relatively few individuals.

The origin of this receptor is a human donor with multiple sclerosis. This chain uses TRBV4-1 with TRBJ1-2, with D perhaps matching TRBD1 (6 bases). Specimen: CD4+ T cells from PBMCs. The CDR3 bases are TGCGCCAGCAGCCAGACACAGGGAACGGTCTATGGCTACACCTTC. Protein: CASSQTQGTVYGYTF.